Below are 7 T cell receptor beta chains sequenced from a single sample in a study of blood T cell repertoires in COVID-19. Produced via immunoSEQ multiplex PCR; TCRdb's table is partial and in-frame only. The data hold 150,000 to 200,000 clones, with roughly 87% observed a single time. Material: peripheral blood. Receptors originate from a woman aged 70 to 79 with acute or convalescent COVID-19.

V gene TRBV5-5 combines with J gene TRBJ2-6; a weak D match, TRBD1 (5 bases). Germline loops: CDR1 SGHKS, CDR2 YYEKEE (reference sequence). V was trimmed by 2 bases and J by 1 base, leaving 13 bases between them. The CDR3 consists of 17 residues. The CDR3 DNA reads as TGTGCCAGCAGCTTAGGGGTTCCCTTATCTGGGGCCAACGTCCTGACTTTC. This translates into CASSLGVPLSGANVLTF.

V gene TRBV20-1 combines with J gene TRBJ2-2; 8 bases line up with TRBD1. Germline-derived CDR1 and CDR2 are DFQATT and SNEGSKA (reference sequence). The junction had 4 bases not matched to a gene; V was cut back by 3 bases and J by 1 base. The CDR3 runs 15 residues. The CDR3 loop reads CSASNDRGNTGELFF. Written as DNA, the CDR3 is TGCAGTGCTAGTAATGACAGGGGGAACACCGGGGAGCTGTTTTTT.

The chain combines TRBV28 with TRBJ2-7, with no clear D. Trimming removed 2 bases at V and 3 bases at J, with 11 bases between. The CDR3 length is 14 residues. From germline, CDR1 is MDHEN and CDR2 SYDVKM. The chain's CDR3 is CASSLRSKIYEQYF. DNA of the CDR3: TGTGCCAGCAGTTTACGCAGTAAGATCTACGAGCAGTACTTC.

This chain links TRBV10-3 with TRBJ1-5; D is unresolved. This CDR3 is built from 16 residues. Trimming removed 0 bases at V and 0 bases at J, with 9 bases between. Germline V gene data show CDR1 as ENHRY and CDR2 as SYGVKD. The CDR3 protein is CAISESTGYSNQPQHF. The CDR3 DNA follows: TGTGCCATCAGTGAGTCGACGGGTTATAGCAATCAGCCCCAGCATTTT.

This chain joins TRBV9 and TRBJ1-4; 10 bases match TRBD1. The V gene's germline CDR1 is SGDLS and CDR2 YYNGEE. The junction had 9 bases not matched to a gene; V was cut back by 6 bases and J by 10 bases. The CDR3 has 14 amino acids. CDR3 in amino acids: CASNPGQGFGKLFF. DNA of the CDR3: TGTGCCAGCAACCCGGGACAGGGGTTCGGAAAACTGTTTTTT. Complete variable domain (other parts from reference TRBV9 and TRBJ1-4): DSGVTQTPKHLITATGQRVTLRCSPRSGDLSVYWYQQSLDQGLQFLIQYYNGEERAKGNILERFSAQQFPDLHSELNLSSLELGDSALYFCASNPGQGFGKLFFGSGTQLSVL.

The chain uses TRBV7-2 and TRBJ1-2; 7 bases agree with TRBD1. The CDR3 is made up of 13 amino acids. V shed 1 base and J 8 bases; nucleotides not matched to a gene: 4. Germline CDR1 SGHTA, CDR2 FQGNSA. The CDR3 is CASSLGQGGGYTF. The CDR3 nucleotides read TGTGCCAGCAGCTTAGGACAGGGAGGAGGCTACACCTTC.

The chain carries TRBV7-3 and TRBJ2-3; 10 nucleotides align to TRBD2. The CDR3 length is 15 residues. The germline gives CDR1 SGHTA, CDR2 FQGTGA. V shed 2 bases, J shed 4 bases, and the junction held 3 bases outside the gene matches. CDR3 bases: TGTGCCAGCAGCTTACAGCGGGGGGGCCCAGATACGCAGTATTTT. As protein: CASSLQRGGPDTQYF.